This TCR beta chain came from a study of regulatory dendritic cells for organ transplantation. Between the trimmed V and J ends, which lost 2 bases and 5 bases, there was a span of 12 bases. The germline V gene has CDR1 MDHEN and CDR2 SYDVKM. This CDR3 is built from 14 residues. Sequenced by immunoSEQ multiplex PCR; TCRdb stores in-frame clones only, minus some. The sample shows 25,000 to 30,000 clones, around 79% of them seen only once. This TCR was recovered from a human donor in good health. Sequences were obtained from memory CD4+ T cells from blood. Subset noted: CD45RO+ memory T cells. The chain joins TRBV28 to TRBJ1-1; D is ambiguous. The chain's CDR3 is CASSLSRSRTEAFF. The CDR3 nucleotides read TGTGCCAGCAGTTTAAGCAGGAGTCGAACTGAAGCTTTCTTT.